A selection of T cell receptor beta chains follows, all from one sample in a study of blood T cell repertoires in COVID-19. Sequencing was performed with immunoSEQ multiplex PCR; in TCRdb, only in-frame clones are kept and a portion is missing. The table includes 60,000 or so clones, approximately 91% detected once. The sequenced sample consisted of peripheral blood. The receptor source for this set is a woman in her 70s with active COVID-19. The CDR3 runs from the conserved cysteine through the conserved F or W. A D gene is named only where the DNA matches it firmly. Rows may omit the clone size; those that give it use once, few, many or a size class.

d_gene	j_gene	len	v_gene	abundance	CDR3aa	CDR3nt
NA	TRBJ1-5	16	TRBV28	NA	CASSPLAGGRGQPQHF	TGTGCCAGCAGTCCCTTGGCCGGGGGGCGAGGGCAGCCCCAGCATTTT
NA	TRBJ1-1	14	TRBV2	NA	CASSMFPGNTEAFF	TGTGCCAGCAGTATGTTTCCAGGGAACACTGAAGCTTTCTTT
NA	TRBJ1-5	13	TRBV6-5	few	CASSYRANQPQHF	TGTGCCAGCAGTTACAGAGCCAATCAGCCCCAGCATTTT
TRBD2	TRBJ2-3	16	TRBV24-1	NA	CATSDPSGGATDTQYF	TGTGCCACCAGTGACCCTTCGGGGGGGGCCACAGATACGCAGTATTTT
TRBD2	TRBJ2-1	17	TRBV28	NA	CASSPVVGGGSYNEQFF	TGTGCCAGCAGTCCCGTAGTGGGCGGGGGCTCCTACAATGAGCAGTTCTTC
TRBD2	TRBJ2-1	15	TRBV6-5	NA	CASSSGGTSYNEQFF	TGTGCCAGCAGTAGCGGGGGAACTTCCTACAATGAGCAGTTCTTC
TRBD1	TRBJ2-2	15	TRBV5-1	NA	CASSLAVGGGGELFF	TGCGCCAGCAGCTTGGCAGTAGGGGGCGGCGGGGAGCTGTTTTTT
TRBD2	TRBJ2-7	13	TRBV6-5	few	CASNIAGAYEQYF	TGTGCCAGCAATATAGCGGGAGCTTACGAGCAGTACTTC
TRBD1	TRBJ1-1	11	TRBV29-1	NA	CSVDRGPEAFF	TGCAGCGTCGACAGGGGGCCTGAAGCTTTCTTT
NA	TRBJ1-1	15	TRBV5-1	once	CASSLQAGVDTEAFF	TGCGCCAGCAGCTTGCAGGCGGGGGTGGACACTGAAGCTTTCTTT
NA	TRBJ2-1	14	TRBV29-1	NA	CSVAPSADGDEQFF	TGCAGCGTTGCCCCTAGCGCAGACGGGGATGAGCAGTTCTTC
TRBD2	TRBJ2-7	17	TRBV30	NA	CAWSRGVGGGTIYEQYF	TGTGCCTGGTCTCGGGGAGTGGGGGGAGGGACCATTTACGAGCAGTACTTC
NA	TRBJ2-3	13	TRBV12-3/TRBV12-4	NA	CASRTGNTDTQYF	TGTGCCAGCAGGACAGGAAACACAGATACGCAGTATTTT
NA	TRBJ2-3	15	TRBV5-1	NA	CASSSSTTGTDTQYF	TGCGCCAGCAGCTCAAGTACGACAGGAACAGATACGCAGTATTTT
NA	TRBJ1-1	16	TRBV21-1	once	CASSKAGGTMNTEAFF	TGTGCCAGCAGCAAAGCGGGGGGAACCATGAACACTGAAGCTTTCTTT
NA	TRBJ1-3	14	TRBV27	NA	CASSLQVSGNTIYF	TGTGCCAGCAGTCTACAGGTCTCTGGAAACACCATATATTTT
NA	TRBJ2-2	17	TRBV5-1	once	CASSLIPVGVNTGELFF	TGCGCCAGCAGCTTGATACCCGTCGGAGTTAACACCGGGGAGCTGTTTTTT
NA	TRBJ2-1	14	TRBV6-6	NA	CASYAGLPYNEQFF	TGTGCCAGCTACGCGGGGCTACCCTACAATGAGCAGTTCTTC
NA	TRBJ2-1	15	TRBV11-2	NA	CASSFSWWEKEEQFF	TGTGCCAGCAGCTTCTCGTGGTGGGAGAAGGAAGAGCAGTTCTTC
TRBD1	TRBJ1-1	16	TRBV19	NA	CASSKRQGEGSTEAFF	TGTGCCAGTAGTAAAAGACAGGGAGAGGGGAGCACTGAAGCTTTCTTT
TRBD1	TRBJ2-5	15	TRBV18	NA	CASSPRTGVQETQYF	TGTGCCAGCTCACCACGGACAGGGGTCCAAGAGACCCAGTACTTC
TRBD1	TRBJ1-4	14	TRBV28	NA	CASSAWTGNEKLFF	TGTGCCAGCAGTGCTTGGACAGGGAATGAAAAACTGTTTTTT
NA	TRBJ2-7	11	TRBV7-9	NA	CASSPSYEQYF	TGTGCCAGCAGCCCATCCTACGAGCAGTACTTC
NA	TRBJ2-5	19	TRBV7-9	NA	CASIGGSLAMFSAQETQYF	TGTGCCAGCATAGGAGGGTCTTTGGCGATGTTTTCGGCACAAGAGACCCAGTACTTC
TRBD1	TRBJ2-7	15	TRBV5-4	NA	CASSLVGQGSYEQYF	TGTGCCAGCAGCTTGGTCGGACAGGGTTCCTACGAGCAGTACTTC
NA	TRBJ2-1	15	TRBV5-8	NA	CASSFTRNSYNEQFF	TGTGCCAGCAGCTTTACAAGAAACTCCTACAATGAGCAGTTCTTC
TRBD1	TRBJ2-7	14	TRBV2	NA	CASSDGQGAYEQYF	TGTGCCAGCAGTGACGGGCAGGGGGCCTACGAGCAGTACTTC
NA	TRBJ1-5	15	TRBV4-1	NA	CASSQVLAGDQPQHF	TGCGCCAGCAGCCAAGTTCTGGCAGGGGATCAGCCCCAGCATTTT
NA	TRBJ1-5	17	TRBV28	medium-sized	CASSLGLGGYSNQPQHF	TGTGCCAGCAGTTTAGGGTTAGGAGGGTATAGCAATCAGCCCCAGCATTTT
NA	TRBJ1-1	13	TRBV12-3/TRBV12-4	NA	CASSFAWETEAFF	TGTGCCAGCAGTTTTGCCTGGGAGACTGAAGCTTTCTTT
NA	TRBJ1-4	14	TRBV2	NA	CASRLDSGVEKLFF	TGTGCCAGCAGGTTGGACAGTGGTGTTGAAAAACTGTTTTTT
TRBD2	TRBJ2-3	14	TRBV30	NA	CAWVLAGRTDTQYF	TGTGCCTGGGTACTAGCGGGCCGCACAGATACGCAGTATTTT
TRBD2	TRBJ2-7	15	TRBV15	NA	CATSGEAGGIYEQYF	TGTGCCACCAGCGGAGAAGCGGGAGGGATTTACGAGCAGTACTTC
NA	TRBJ2-7	14	TRBV11-2	NA	CASSHRLHSYEQYF	TGTGCCAGCAGCCATAGACTACACTCCTACGAGCAGTACTTC
TRBD1	TRBJ1-1	13	TRBV3-1/TRBV3-2	NA	CASSQVRTGRAFF	TGTGCCAGCAGCCAAGTTAGGACAGGGAGAGCTTTCTTT
TRBD2	TRBJ2-1	15	TRBV18	NA	CASSPPGLAYNEQFF	TGTGCCAGCTCACCTCCGGGACTAGCCTACAATGAGCAGTTCTTC
NA	TRBJ1-2	14	TRBV7-2	NA	CASSSRGGRDGYTF	TGTGCCAGCAGCTCTAGAGGGGGGAGGGATGGCTACACCTTC
NA	TRBJ2-7	12	TRBV19	NA	CASNSGTYEQYF	TGTGCCAGTAACAGCGGGACATACGAGCAGTACTTC
NA	TRBJ1-4	15	TRBV11-2	NA	CASSPSGLSFEKLFF	TGTGCCAGCAGCCCATCGGGGTTGTCATTTGAAAAACTGTTTTTT
NA	TRBJ2-7	15	TRBV11-3	NA	CASSFGGGRSYEQYF	TGTGCCAGCAGCTTTGGCGGAGGACGTTCCTACGAGCAGTACTTC
NA	TRBJ2-1	15	TRBV9	NA	CASSLDSLSYNEQFF	TGTGCCAGCAGCCTGGACAGCCTCTCCTACAATGAGCAGTTCTTC
NA	TRBJ1-5	16	TRBV5-6	medium-sized	CASSLAGDISNQPQHF	TGTGCCAGCAGCTTGGCAGGGGATATAAGCAATCAGCCCCAGCATTTT
TRBD2	TRBJ2-3	19	TRBV12-5	NA	CASGLVRGLAGAGTDTQYF	TGTGCTAGTGGTTTGGTTAGGGGACTAGCGGGAGCTGGTACAGATACGCAGTATTTT
TRBD1	TRBJ1-2	13	TRBV11-2	NA	CASSFQDRRGYTF	TGTGCCAGCAGCTTCCAGGACAGGAGGGGTTACACCTTC
NA	TRBJ2-7	16	TRBV7-2	NA	CASTVPGSSGAYEQYF	TGTGCCAGCACCGTACCCGGGAGTAGCGGCGCCTACGAGCAGTACTTC
NA	TRBJ2-7	14	TRBV11-2	NA	CASSLQQGSGEQYF	TGTGCCAGCAGCTTACAACAGGGATCGGGGGAGCAGTACTTC
NA	TRBJ1-1	12	TRBV28	once	CASRVGNTEAFF	TGTGCCAGCAGAGTCGGGAACACTGAAGCTTTCTTT
TRBD1	TRBJ2-4	17	TRBV19	NA	CASSIDLGTGGSNIQYF	TGTGCCAGTAGTATAGATCTCGGGACAGGGGGCAGTAACATTCAGTACTTC
TRBD1	TRBJ1-4	15	TRBV28	NA	CASSSWTGPNEKLFF	TGTGCCAGCAGTTCCTGGACAGGGCCGAATGAAAAACTGTTTTTT
NA	TRBJ1-6	14	TRBV28	NA	CASNSDGGFSPLHF	TGTGCCAGCAATTCGGACGGGGGGTTTTCACCCCTCCACTTT